A selection of T cell receptor beta chains follows, all from one sample in a study of T cell changes during pregnancy in multiple sclerosis. Libraries were prepared by immunoSEQ multiplex PCR; TCRdb keeps only in-frame clonotypes and omits some of them. This table has about 75,000 clones, more than 70% appearing once. The sample consisted of peripheral blood, taken in the first trimester of pregnancy. These receptors came from a female donor in good health, enrolled as a control in a pregnancy study. Both conserved end residues are part of each CDR3. A clone size is listed for some rows: how often the clone was seen (once, few, many), or a class if it is expanded.

j_call: TRBJ2-7
v_call: TRBV9
clone_size: .
cdr3_aa: CASSQGLALPYEQYF

j_call: TRBJ2-2
v_call: TRBV19
clone_size: .
cdr3_aa: CASKVQGDTGELFF

j_call: TRBJ2-2
v_call: TRBV15
clone_size: .
cdr3_aa: CATSRGGVDTGELFF

j_call: TRBJ2-7
v_call: TRBV19
clone_size: .
cdr3_aa: CASSHWGPTYEQYF

j_call: TRBJ1-2
v_call: TRBV6-6
clone_size: .
cdr3_aa: CASTTAGKVFNYGYTF

j_call: .
v_call: TRBV5-6
clone_size: .
cdr3_aa: CASRGTSGSHEQYF

j_call: TRBJ1-4
v_call: TRBV7-9
clone_size: .
cdr3_aa: CASSLDVEKLFF

j_call: TRBJ2-4
v_call: TRBV19
clone_size: .
cdr3_aa: CASSNPPGGRNIQYF

j_call: TRBJ1-4
v_call: TRBV6-1
clone_size: once
cdr3_aa: CASSDHGGPNEKLFF

j_call: TRBJ2-3
v_call: TRBV19
clone_size: .
cdr3_aa: CASSTPSGGFASTDTQYF

j_call: TRBJ2-7
v_call: TRBV5-4
clone_size: once
cdr3_aa: CASSLDARGLDEQYF

j_call: TRBJ1-5
v_call: TRBV4-3
clone_size: .
cdr3_aa: CASSPGQEDQPQHF

j_call: TRBJ1-2
v_call: TRBV28
clone_size: .
cdr3_aa: CASSFRDRGNYGYTF

j_call: TRBJ1-2
v_call: TRBV14
clone_size: .
cdr3_aa: CASSQDPNGANYGYTF

j_call: TRBJ2-5
v_call: TRBV5-4
clone_size: .
cdr3_aa: CASSLRDRGTQYF

j_call: TRBJ2-3
v_call: TRBV28
clone_size: .
cdr3_aa: CATLVGRRTDTQYF

j_call: TRBJ2-1
v_call: TRBV6-1
clone_size: .
cdr3_aa: CASSVRLAGAYEQFF

j_call: TRBJ2-7
v_call: TRBV28
clone_size: .
cdr3_aa: CASSLSGQGVYEQYF

j_call: TRBJ2-2
v_call: TRBV19
clone_size: .
cdr3_aa: CASRGQGYTGELFF

j_call: TRBJ1-6
v_call: TRBV7-6
clone_size: .
cdr3_aa: CASSPRTGGVSYNSPLHF

j_call: TRBJ1-2
v_call: TRBV5-1
clone_size: .
cdr3_aa: CASSLDSPSLDGYTF

j_call: TRBJ2-1
v_call: TRBV28
clone_size: .
cdr3_aa: CASSWSGSPYNEQFF

j_call: TRBJ2-7
v_call: TRBV27
clone_size: .
cdr3_aa: CASSQRAQGANRYEQYF

j_call: TRBJ2-5
v_call: TRBV18
clone_size: .
cdr3_aa: CASSPGTGQETQYF

j_call: TRBJ1-6
v_call: TRBV5-6
clone_size: .
cdr3_aa: CASSNGQGRNSPLHF

j_call: TRBJ1-2
v_call: TRBV27
clone_size: .
cdr3_aa: CATPRPGLTSYGYTF

j_call: TRBJ2-7
v_call: TRBV5-4
clone_size: .
cdr3_aa: CASSLSAGGDSYEQYF

j_call: TRBJ2-7
v_call: TRBV11-3
clone_size: few
cdr3_aa: CASSLAGRAYEQYF

j_call: TRBJ1-6
v_call: TRBV21-1
clone_size: .
cdr3_aa: CASSKWRAQNSPLHF

j_call: TRBJ2-7
v_call: TRBV5-6
clone_size: .
cdr3_aa: CASSLGSAYQSYEQYF

j_call: TRBJ2-1
v_call: TRBV6-5
clone_size: .
cdr3_aa: CASSYHRDHNEQFF

j_call: TRBJ1-2
v_call: TRBV5-4
clone_size: .
cdr3_aa: CASRQDRHYGYTF

j_call: TRBJ1-4
v_call: TRBV30
clone_size: .
cdr3_aa: CAWSVLTGLNEKLFF

j_call: TRBJ2-7
v_call: TRBV5-1
clone_size: .
cdr3_aa: CASSLASGLVSYEQYF

j_call: TRBJ2-7
v_call: TRBV30
clone_size: .
cdr3_aa: CASSKGQGSRQYF

j_call: TRBJ1-3
v_call: TRBV7-2
clone_size: .
cdr3_aa: CASSRGQEGGNTIYF

j_call: TRBJ2-7
v_call: TRBV11-2
clone_size: .
cdr3_aa: CASSLGGPSIYEQYF

j_call: TRBJ2-5
v_call: TRBV7-2
clone_size: .
cdr3_aa: CASSRTSGEETQYF

j_call: TRBJ2-1
v_call: TRBV27
clone_size: .
cdr3_aa: CASSFGLAGGVSYNEQFF

j_call: TRBJ2-2
v_call: TRBV7-6
clone_size: .
cdr3_aa: CASSYQTNTGELFF

j_call: TRBJ2-1
v_call: TRBV6-6
clone_size: .
cdr3_aa: CASSPTSGGPYNEQFF

j_call: TRBJ1-4
v_call: TRBV28
clone_size: .
cdr3_aa: CASSSGSTNEKLFF

j_call: TRBJ2-1
v_call: TRBV7-7
clone_size: .
cdr3_aa: CASSLALAYEQFF

j_call: TRBJ2-1
v_call: TRBV5-1
clone_size: .
cdr3_aa: CASSLVGETYNEQFF

j_call: TRBJ1-6
v_call: TRBV30
clone_size: .
cdr3_aa: CAWNGRGSDSPLHF

j_call: TRBJ2-2
v_call: TRBV25-1
clone_size: .
cdr3_aa: CASSDRGFSGELFF

j_call: TRBJ1-2
v_call: TRBV15
clone_size: .
cdr3_aa: CATSRDLSDSNYGYTF

j_call: TRBJ2-7
v_call: TRBV15
clone_size: once
cdr3_aa: CATSTRGGERQYF

j_call: TRBJ1-3
v_call: TRBV28
clone_size: .
cdr3_aa: CASRAGSAGNTIYF

j_call: TRBJ1-1
v_call: TRBV6-5
clone_size: few
cdr3_aa: CASRQRQNTEAFF

j_call: TRBJ2-1
v_call: TRBV28
clone_size: .
cdr3_aa: CASTTADTAGWLTNEQFF

j_call: TRBJ1-6
v_call: TRBV2
clone_size: .
cdr3_aa: CASIRGRDSPLHF

j_call: TRBJ1-4
v_call: TRBV14
clone_size: .
cdr3_aa: CASSQGASGQGSATNEKLFF

j_call: TRBJ2-7
v_call: TRBV6-5
clone_size: .
cdr3_aa: CASGRDRARGEQYF

j_call: TRBJ1-5
v_call: TRBV10-3
clone_size: .
cdr3_aa: CAIRGTLGNQPQHF